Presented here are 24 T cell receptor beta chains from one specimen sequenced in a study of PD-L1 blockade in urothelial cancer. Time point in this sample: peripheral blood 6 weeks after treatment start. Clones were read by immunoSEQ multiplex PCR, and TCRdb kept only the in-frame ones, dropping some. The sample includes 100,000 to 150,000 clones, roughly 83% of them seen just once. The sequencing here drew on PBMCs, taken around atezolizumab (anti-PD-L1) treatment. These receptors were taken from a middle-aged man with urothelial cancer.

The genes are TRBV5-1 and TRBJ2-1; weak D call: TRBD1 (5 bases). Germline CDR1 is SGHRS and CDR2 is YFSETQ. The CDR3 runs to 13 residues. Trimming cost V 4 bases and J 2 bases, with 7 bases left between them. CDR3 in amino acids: CASSGATYNEQFF. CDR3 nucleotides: TGCGCCAGCAGCGGGGCGACCTACAATGAGCAGTTCTTC.

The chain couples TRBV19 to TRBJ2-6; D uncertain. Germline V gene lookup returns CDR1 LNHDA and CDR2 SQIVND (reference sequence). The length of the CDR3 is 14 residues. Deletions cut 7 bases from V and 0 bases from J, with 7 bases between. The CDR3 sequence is CASKSFSGANVLTF. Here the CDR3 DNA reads TGTGCCAGTAAATCCTTCTCTGGGGCCAACGTCCTGACTTTC.

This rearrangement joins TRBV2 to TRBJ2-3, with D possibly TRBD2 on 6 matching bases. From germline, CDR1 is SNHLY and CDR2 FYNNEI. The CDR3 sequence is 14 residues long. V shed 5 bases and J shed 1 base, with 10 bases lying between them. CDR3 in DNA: TGTGCCAGCAGTCGGGTAGCGGGCACAGATACGCAGTATTTT. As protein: CASSRVAGTDTQYF.

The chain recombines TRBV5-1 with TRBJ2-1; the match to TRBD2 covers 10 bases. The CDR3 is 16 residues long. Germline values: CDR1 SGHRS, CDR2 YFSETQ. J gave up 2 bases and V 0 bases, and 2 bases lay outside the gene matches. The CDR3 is CASSLDLAGAYNEQFF. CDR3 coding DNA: TGCGCCAGCAGCTTGGATCTAGCGGGGGCCTACAATGAGCAGTTCTTC.

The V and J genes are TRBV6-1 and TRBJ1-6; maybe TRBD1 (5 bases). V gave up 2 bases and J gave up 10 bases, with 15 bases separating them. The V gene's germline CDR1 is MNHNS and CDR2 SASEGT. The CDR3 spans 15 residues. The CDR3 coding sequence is TGTGCCAGCAGTGAATACGGAGGGGATAGGTCACCCCTCCACTTT. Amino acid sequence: CASSEYGGDRSPLHF.

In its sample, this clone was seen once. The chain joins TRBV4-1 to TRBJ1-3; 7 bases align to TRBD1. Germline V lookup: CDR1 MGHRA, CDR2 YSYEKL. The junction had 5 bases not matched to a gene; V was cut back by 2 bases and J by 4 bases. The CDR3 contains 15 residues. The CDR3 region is CASSQRTGDGNTIYF. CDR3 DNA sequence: TGCGCCAGCAGCCAACGGACAGGCGACGGAAACACCATATATTTT.

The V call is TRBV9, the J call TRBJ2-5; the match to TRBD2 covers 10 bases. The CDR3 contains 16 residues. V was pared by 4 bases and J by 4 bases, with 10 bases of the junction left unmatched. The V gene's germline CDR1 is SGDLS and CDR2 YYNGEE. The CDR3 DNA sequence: TGTGCCAGCAGCACCCAGCGGGAGGGCCTTCGAGAGACCCAGTACTTC. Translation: CASSTQREGLRETQYF.

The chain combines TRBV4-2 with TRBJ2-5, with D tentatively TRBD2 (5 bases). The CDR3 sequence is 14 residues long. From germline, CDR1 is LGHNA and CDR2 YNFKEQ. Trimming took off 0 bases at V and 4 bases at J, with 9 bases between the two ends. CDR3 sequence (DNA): TGTGCCAGCAGCCAAGAACTAGATGGAGAGACCCAGTACTTC. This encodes CASSQELDGETQYF.

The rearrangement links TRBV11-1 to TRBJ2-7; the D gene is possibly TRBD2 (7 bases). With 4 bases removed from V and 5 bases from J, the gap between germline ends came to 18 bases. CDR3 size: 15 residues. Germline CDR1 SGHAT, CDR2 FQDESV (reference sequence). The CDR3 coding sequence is TGTGCCAGCAGCTCACCACGAGGGGGGGGCGACGAGCAGTACTTC. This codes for CASSSPRGGGDEQYF. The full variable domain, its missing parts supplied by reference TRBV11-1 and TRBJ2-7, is EAEVAQSPRYKITEKSQAVAFWCDPISGHATLYWYRQILGQGPELLVQFQDESVVDDSQLPKDRFSAERLKGVDSTLKIQPAELGDSAMYLCASSSPRGGGDEQYFGPGTRLTVT.

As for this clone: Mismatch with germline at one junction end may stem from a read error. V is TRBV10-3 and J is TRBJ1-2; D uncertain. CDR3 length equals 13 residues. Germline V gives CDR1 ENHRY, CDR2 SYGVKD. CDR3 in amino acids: CASSYSRNYGYTF. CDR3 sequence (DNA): TGTGCCAGCAGTTACTCCCGAAACTATGGCTACACCTTC.

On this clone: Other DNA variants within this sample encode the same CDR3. The CDR3 DNA is TGCGCCAGCAGCTTGGCAGGGGGGAGCTCCTACAATGAGCAGTTCTTC. Its translation is CASSLAGGSSYNEQFF. V usage is TRBV5-1 and J usage is TRBJ2-1; the D gene is possibly TRBD1 (7 bases). Deletions cut 0 bases from V and 0 bases from J, with 10 bases between. Looked up from germline, CDR1 is SGHRS and CDR2 is YFSETQ. The CDR3 has 16 amino acids.

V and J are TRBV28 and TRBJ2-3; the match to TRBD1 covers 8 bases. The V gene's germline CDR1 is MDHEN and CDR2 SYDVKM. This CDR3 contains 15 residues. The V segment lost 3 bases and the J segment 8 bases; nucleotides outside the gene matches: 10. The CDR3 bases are TGTGCCAGCAGTTTCAGCAGGGGGCAAGTAGGTACGCAGTATTTT. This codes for CASSFSRGQVGTQYF.

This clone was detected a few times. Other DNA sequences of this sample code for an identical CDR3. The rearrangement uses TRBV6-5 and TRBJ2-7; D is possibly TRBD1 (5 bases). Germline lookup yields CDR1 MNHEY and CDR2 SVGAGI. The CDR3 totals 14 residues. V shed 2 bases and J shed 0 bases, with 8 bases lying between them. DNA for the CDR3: TGTGCCAGCAGTTACGACAGTTTCTCCTACGAGCAGTACTTC. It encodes CASSYDSFSYEQYF.

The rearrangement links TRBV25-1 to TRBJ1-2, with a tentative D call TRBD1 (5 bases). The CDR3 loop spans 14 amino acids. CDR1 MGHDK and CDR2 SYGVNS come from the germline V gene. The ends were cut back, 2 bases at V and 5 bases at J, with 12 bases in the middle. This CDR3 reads CASSESGGAYGYTF. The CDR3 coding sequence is TGTGCCAGCAGTGAAAGCGGAGGGGCGTATGGCTACACCTTC.

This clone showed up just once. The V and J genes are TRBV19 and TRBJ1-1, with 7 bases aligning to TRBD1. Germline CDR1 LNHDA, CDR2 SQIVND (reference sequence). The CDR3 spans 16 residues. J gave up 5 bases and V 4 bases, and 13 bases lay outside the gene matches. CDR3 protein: CASSTRQGGYGTEAFF. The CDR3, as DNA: TGTGCCAGTAGTACGCGACAGGGAGGCTATGGTACTGAAGCTTTCTTT. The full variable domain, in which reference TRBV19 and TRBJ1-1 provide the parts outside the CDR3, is DGGITQSPKYLFRKEGQNVTLSCEQNLNHDAMYWYRQDPGQGLRLIYYSQIVNDFQKGDIAEGYSVSREKKESFPLTVTSAQKNPTAFYLCASSTRQGGYGTEAFFGQGTRLTVV.

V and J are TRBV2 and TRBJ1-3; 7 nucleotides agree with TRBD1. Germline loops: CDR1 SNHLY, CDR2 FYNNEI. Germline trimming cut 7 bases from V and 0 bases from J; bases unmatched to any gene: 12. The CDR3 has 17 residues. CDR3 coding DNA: TGTGCCAGCACGGGGGACAAGACAGGGAGCTCTGGAAACACCATATATTTT. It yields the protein CASTGDKTGSSGNTIYF.

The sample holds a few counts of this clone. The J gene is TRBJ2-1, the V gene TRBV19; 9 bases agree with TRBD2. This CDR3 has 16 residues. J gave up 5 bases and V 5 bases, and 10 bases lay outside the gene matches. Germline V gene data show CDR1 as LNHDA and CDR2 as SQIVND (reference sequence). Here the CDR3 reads CASSSQRLAEHNEQFF. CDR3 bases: TGTGCCAGTAGTTCACAAAGACTAGCGGAACACAATGAGCAGTTCTTC.

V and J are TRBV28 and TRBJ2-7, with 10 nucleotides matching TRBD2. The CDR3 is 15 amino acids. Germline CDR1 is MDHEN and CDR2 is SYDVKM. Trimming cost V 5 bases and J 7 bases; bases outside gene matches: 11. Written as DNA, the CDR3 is TGTGCCAGCAGTCTAGCGGGAGCAGTTGAAGGGGAGCAGTACTTC. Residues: CASSLAGAVEGEQYF.

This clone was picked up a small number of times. CDR3 coding DNA: TGTGCCTGGAAAACGGACAGGGGGAATAATTCACCCCTCCACTTT. This encodes CAWKTDRGNNSPLHF. J is TRBJ1-6 and V is TRBV30; 10 bases fit TRBD1. V was clipped by 4 bases and J by 5 bases; unmatched bases: 5. This CDR3 has 15 amino acids. The germline gives CDR1 GTSNPN, CDR2 SVGIG (reference sequence).

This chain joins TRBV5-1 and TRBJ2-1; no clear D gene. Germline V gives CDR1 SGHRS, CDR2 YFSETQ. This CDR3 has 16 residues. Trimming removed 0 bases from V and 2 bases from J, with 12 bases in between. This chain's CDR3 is CASSLVTNLPYNEQFF. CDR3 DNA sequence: TGCGCCAGCAGCTTGGTAACTAACTTGCCCTACAATGAGCAGTTCTTC.

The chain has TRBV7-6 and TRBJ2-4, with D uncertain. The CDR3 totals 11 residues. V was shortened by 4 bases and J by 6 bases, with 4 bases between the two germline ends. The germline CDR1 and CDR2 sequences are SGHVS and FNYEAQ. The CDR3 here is CASSSSNIQYF. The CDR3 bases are TGTGCCAGCAGCTCCTCAAACATTCAGTACTTC.

This CDR3 reads CAIRDLGLSTDTQYF. In DNA form, the CDR3 reads TGTGCCATCAGAGACCTTGGACTAAGCACAGATACGCAGTATTTT. This chain uses TRBV10-3 with TRBJ2-3; the D gene is possibly TRBD2 (6 bases). CDR1 is ENHRY, CDR2 SYGVKD, per germline. V gave up 6 bases and J gave up 0 bases, with 13 bases separating them. The CDR3 has 15 amino acids.

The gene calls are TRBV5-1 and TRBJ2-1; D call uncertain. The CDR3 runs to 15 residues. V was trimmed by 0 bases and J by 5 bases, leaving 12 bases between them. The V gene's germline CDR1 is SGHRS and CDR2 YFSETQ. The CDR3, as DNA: TGCGCCAGCAGCTTGGGGGCAGCATCAAACAATGAGCAGTTCTTC. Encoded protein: CASSLGAASNNEQFF. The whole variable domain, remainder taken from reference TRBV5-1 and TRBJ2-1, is KAGVTQTPRYLIKTRGQQVTLSCSPISGHRSVSWYQQTPGQGLQFLFEYFSETQRNKGNFPGRFSGRQFSNSRSEMNVSTLELGDSALYLCASSLGAASNNEQFFGPGTRLTVL.

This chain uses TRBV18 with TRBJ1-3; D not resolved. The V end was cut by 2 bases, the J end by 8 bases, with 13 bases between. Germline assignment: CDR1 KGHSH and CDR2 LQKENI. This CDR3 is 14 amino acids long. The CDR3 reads CASSPIGVPDTIYF. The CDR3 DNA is TGTGCCAGCTCACCAATCGGGGTTCCGGACACCATATATTTT. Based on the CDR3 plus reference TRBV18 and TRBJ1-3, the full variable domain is NAGVMQNPRHLVRRRGQEARLRCSPMKGHSHVYWYRQLPEEGLKFMVYLQKENIIDESGMPKERFSAEFPKEGPSILRIQQVVRGDSAAYFCASSPIGVPDTIYFGEGSWLTVV.